Shown below are 27 T cell receptor beta chains from a single sample sequenced in a study of blood T cell repertoires in COVID-19. The table came from immunoSEQ multiplex PCR; TCRdb's copy has only in-frame clones and leaves some out. The table has a few hundred thousand clones, about nine tenths seen once. The specimen sequenced was PBMCs or T cells enriched from blood (not recorded which). The receptors come from a man aged 40-49 years who had recovered from COVID-19.

J is TRBJ2-7 and V is TRBV5-1; a weak D match, TRBD2 (6 bases). From germline, CDR1 is SGHRS and CDR2 YFSETQ. Trimming removed 3 bases from V and 5 bases from J, with 6 bases in between. The CDR3 covers 11 residues. The CDR3 protein is CASSWRDEQYF. In DNA form, the CDR3 reads TGCGCCAGCAGCTGGAGGGACGAGCAGTACTTC.

The chain has TRBV10-3 and TRBJ2-3; D perhaps matches TRBD1 (6 bases). The CDR3 extends over 19 amino acids. In germline, CDR1 is ENHRY, CDR2 SYGVKD. Trimming shortened V by 0 bases and J by 0 bases, and 19 bases separated the two germline ends. The CDR3 is CAISESPSGGGASTDTQYF. CDR3 in DNA: TGTGCCATCAGTGAGTCCCCGAGTGGGGGCGGTGCGAGCACAGATACGCAGTATTTT.

The rearrangement joins TRBV4-3 to TRBJ1-2, with D possibly being TRBD1 (5 bases). Germline V gene lookup returns CDR1 LGHNA and CDR2 YSLEER. The CDR3 covers 16 residues. V was cut by 1 base and J by 5 bases, with 17 bases left in between. The CDR3 reads CASSQGWGTSVYGYTF. The CDR3 DNA is TGCGCCAGCAGCCAAGGGTGGGGCACGTCGGTATATGGCTACACCTTC.

The DNA of the CDR3 is TGCGCCAGCAGCTTGCTCCCGACTACCCACAATGAGCAGTTCTTC. Amino acid sequence: CASSLLPTTHNEQFF. The chain recombines TRBV5-1 with TRBJ2-1; possible D gene TRBD2, 5 bases. V lost 1 base and J 5 bases, leaving 13 bases between the germline ends. CDR1 and CDR2 (germline): SGHRS, YFSETQ. The CDR3 is made up of 15 amino acids.

The chain recombines TRBV7-9 with TRBJ2-2, with D hard to call. Per germline, CDR1 SEHNR and CDR2 FQNEAQ (reference sequence). The V and J ends lost 5 bases and 6 bases respectively, with 10 bases between them. The CDR3 sequence is 13 residues long. CDR3 sequence reads: CASSDVAPGELFF. In nucleotides, the CDR3 is TGTGCCAGCAGCGACGTAGCCCCCGGGGAGCTGTTTTTT. The variable domain in full, completed from reference TRBV7-9 and TRBJ2-2, reads DTGVSQNPRHKITKRGQNVTFRCDPISEHNRLYWYRQTLGQGPEFLTYFQNEAQLEKSRLLSDRFSAERPKGSFSTLEIQRTEQGDSAMYLCASSDVAPGELFFGEGSRLTVL.

The chain links TRBV5-1 to TRBJ2-7; 8 nucleotides agree with TRBD2. The germline V gene has CDR1 SGHRS and CDR2 YFSETQ. CDR3 length equals 15 residues. The V gene end was trimmed by 4 bases and the J gene end by 6 bases; junction bases not matched to a gene: 12. CDR3 amino acids: CASSPTREGRSEQYF. In nucleotides, the CDR3 is TGCGCCAGCAGCCCTACACGGGAGGGCCGGTCCGAGCAGTACTTC.

CDR3 sequence: CAWSRDSGNTIYF. CDR3 sequence (DNA): TGCGCCTGGTCGCGGGACTCTGGAAACACCATATATTTT. The chain joins TRBV10-1 to TRBJ1-3; D gene uncertain. With 11 bases removed from V and 0 bases from J, the gap between germline ends came to 11 bases. The CDR3 loop spans 13 amino acids. Germline CDR1 WNHNN, CDR2 SYGVQD (reference sequence).

The V and J genes are TRBV7-9 and TRBJ1-2; 7 bases are a match to TRBD1. The germline gives CDR1 SEHNR, CDR2 FQNEAQ (reference sequence). CDR3 size: 17 residues. The junction had 13 bases not matched to a gene; V was cut back by 5 bases and J by 1 base. CDR3 coding DNA: TGTGCCAGCAGCGCGAGAGGGGGACAGCCGATTAACTATGGCTACACCTTC. Amino acid sequence: CASSARGGQPINYGYTF. Drawing the rest from reference TRBV7-9 and TRBJ1-2, the complete variable domain is DTGVSQNPRHKITKRGQNVTFRCDPISEHNRLYWYRQTLGQGPEFLTYFQNEAQLEKSRLLSDRFSAERPKGSFSTLEIQRTEQGDSAMYLCASSARGGQPINYGYTFGSGTRLTVV.

The genes are TRBV29-1 and TRBJ2-7; 7 bases align to TRBD2. The CDR3 totals 13 residues. Germline V CDR1 and CDR2: SQVTM, ANQGSEA. V was pared by 6 bases and J by 2 bases, with 7 bases of the junction left unmatched. CDR3: CSVTIAGPYEQYF. The CDR3 DNA follows: TGCAGCGTGACCATAGCGGGTCCCTACGAGCAGTACTTC.

This chain joins TRBV12-5 and TRBJ1-2; tentatively, D is TRBD1 (6 bases). This CDR3 contains 21 residues. Germline-derived CDR1 and CDR2 are LGHNT and FRNRAP. The V and J ends lost 0 bases and 0 bases respectively, with 26 bases between them. The CDR3 nucleotides are TGTGCTAGTGGTTTGGTAGAGGGGGGCGCCTTCTTCGGACTAGCTAACTATGGCTACACCTTC. Residues: CASGLVEGGAFFGLANYGYTF. The full variable domain, with the rest looked up from reference TRBV12-5 and TRBJ1-2, is DARVTQTPRHKVTEMGQEVTMRCQPILGHNTVFWYRQTMMQGLELLAYFRNRAPLDDSGMPKDRFSAEMPDATLATLKIQPSEPRDSAVYFCASGLVEGGAFFGLANYGYTFGSGTRLTVV.

The V call is TRBV19, the J call TRBJ1-4; maybe TRBD1 (6 bases). The V and J ends lost 7 bases and 4 bases respectively, with 16 bases between them. The CDR3 is 15 amino acids. Germline CDR1 LNHDA, CDR2 SQIVND (reference sequence). The CDR3 spells CASTQQGRGNEKLFF. The CDR3 DNA reads TGTGCCAGTACCCAGCAGGGGAGAGGTAATGAAAAACTGTTTTTT.

This chain joins TRBV5-1 and TRBJ1-2; TRBD1 might be the D (6 bases). Trimming removed 4 bases at V and 2 bases at J, with 12 bases between. Germline CDR1 and CDR2: SGHRS and YFSETQ. CDR3 size: 14 residues. DNA for the CDR3: TGCGCCAGCAGCCAAGGGGGGGTAAACTATGGCTACACCTTC. It yields the protein CASSQGGVNYGYTF.

The rearrangement links TRBV4-1 to TRBJ2-7, with D possibly matching TRBD2 (6 bases). V was clipped by 0 bases and J by 1 base, with 13 bases between them. This CDR3 is 16 amino acids long. From germline, CDR1 is MGHRA and CDR2 YSYEKL. Here the CDR3 reads CASSQEISGFSYEQYF. The DNA for the CDR3 is TGCGCCAGCAGCCAAGAAATTAGCGGTTTTTCCTACGAGCAGTACTTC.

The gene calls are TRBV7-9 and TRBJ1-3; possibly TRBD1 for D (6 bases). Germline lookup yields CDR1 SEHNR and CDR2 FQNEAQ (reference sequence). The CDR3 totals 14 residues. The V and J ends lost 2 bases and 7 bases respectively, with 12 bases between them. The CDR3 is CASSLMAQGNTIYF. As DNA, the CDR3 is TGTGCCAGCAGCTTAATGGCGCAGGGGAACACCATATATTTT.

The chain is built from TRBV6-4 and TRBJ2-3, with 15 bases identical to TRBD2. This CDR3 has 16 residues. V dropped 5 bases and J dropped 6; count of bases not matched to a gene: 6. Germline CDR1 is MRHNA and CDR2 is SNTAGT. DNA of the CDR3: TGTGCCAGCAGTCTGGGACTAGCGGGAGGTTCGGATACGCAGTATTTT. It is translated as CASSLGLAGGSDTQYF.

The chain has TRBV18 and TRBJ2-7, with 8 bases lining up with TRBD1. The CDR3 extends over 14 amino acids. The germline V gene encodes CDR1 KGHSH and CDR2 LQKENI. J lost 1 base, V lost 5 bases, and 4 bases had no gene match. CDR3 DNA sequence: TGTGCCAGCTCATTACAGGGGGATTCCTACGAGCAGTACTTC. Amino acid sequence: CASSLQGDSYEQYF.

The J gene is TRBJ2-2, the V gene TRBV5-1; 8 positions agree with TRBD2. Germline V gene lookup returns CDR1 SGHRS and CDR2 YFSETQ. Germline trimming cut 4 bases from V and 3 bases from J; bases unmatched to any gene: 8. The CDR3 spans 16 residues. CDR3 in DNA: TGCGCCAGCAGCCCGGACGGGAGGGGGGACACCGGGGAGCTGTTTTTT. This gives the protein CASSPDGRGDTGELFF.

This chain joins TRBV7-9 and TRBJ2-3; weak D call: TRBD2 (5 bases). The CDR3 is 14 residues long. CDR1 is SEHNR, CDR2 FQNEAQ, per germline (reference sequence). V was trimmed by 4 bases and J by 4 bases, leaving 12 bases between them. CDR3 DNA sequence: TGTGCCAGCAGCTCTCGGGAAGCACCAGATACGCAGTATTTT. It translates to CASSSREAPDTQYF.

V and J are TRBV6-5 and TRBJ2-5; weak D call: TRBD2 (5 bases). The CDR3 is 15 amino acids. Trimming took off 5 bases at V and 2 bases at J, with 15 bases between the two ends. Germline V gene data show CDR1 as MNHEY and CDR2 as SVGAGI. CDR3 in DNA: TGTGCCAGCAGTCCATCCGGGATCCCGCAAGAGACCCAGTACTTC. This translates into CASSPSGIPQETQYF.

The chain links TRBV7-9 to TRBJ1-1; D is uncertain. CDR1 SEHNR and CDR2 FQNEAQ come from the germline V gene (reference sequence). This CDR3 spans 15 amino acids. V was clipped by 5 bases and J by 0 bases, with 13 bases between them. The chain's CDR3 is CASSPQAGLNTEAFF. The CDR3 DNA reads TGTGCCAGCAGCCCTCAAGCGGGCCTGAACACTGAAGCTTTCTTT. The full variable domain, completed using reference TRBV7-9 and TRBJ1-1, is DTGVSQNPRHKITKRGQNVTFRCDPISEHNRLYWYRQTLGQGPEFLTYFQNEAQLEKSRLLSDRFSAERPKGSFSTLEIQRTEQGDSAMYLCASSPQAGLNTEAFFGQGTRLTVV.

The chain links TRBV19 to TRBJ1-2; TRBD1 is a possible D gene (6 bases). The CDR3 is 17 amino acids. In germline, CDR1 is LNHDA, CDR2 SQIVND (reference sequence). Trimming removed 5 bases from V and 3 bases from J, with 22 bases in between. The DNA of the CDR3 is TGTGCCAGTAGTTTGGCGGCGGGGGGCCAGTCGCACTATGGCTACACCTTC. Residues: CASSLAAGGQSHYGYTF. Variable domain in full (rest from reference TRBV19 and TRBJ1-2): DGGITQSPKYLFRKEGQNVTLSCEQNLNHDAMYWYRQDPGQGLRLIYYSQIVNDFQKGDIAEGYSVSREKKESFPLTVTSAQKNPTAFYLCASSLAAGGQSHYGYTFGSGTRLTVV.

The V and J genes are TRBV19 and TRBJ1-5; D is possibly TRBD1 (5 bases). Germline CDR1 LNHDA, CDR2 SQIVND (reference sequence). The CDR3 is 15 residues long. Trimming stripped 0 bases from V and 3 bases from J, with 9 bases between. This CDR3 is CASSIERGTNQPQHF. The CDR3 DNA is TGTGCCAGTAGTATAGAAAGGGGAACCAATCAGCCCCAGCATTTT.

This clone was observed a single time. The chain carries TRBV6-5 and TRBJ1-6; D may be TRBD1 (5 bases). The CDR3 spans 16 residues. Germline V gene lookup returns CDR1 MNHEY and CDR2 SVGAGI. Trimming removed 2 bases from V and 7 bases from J, with 15 bases in between. DNA for the CDR3: TGTGCCAGCAGTTACGATACCCGTGCAGGGAATTCACCCCTCCACTTT. The encoded protein is CASSYDTRAGNSPLHF.

V gene TRBV30 combines with J gene TRBJ1-6; 10 bases fit TRBD1. The J segment lost 5 bases and the V segment lost 3 bases, leaving 4 bases of the junction unmatched. The CDR3 loop spans 15 amino acids. Looked up from germline, CDR1 is GTSNPN and CDR2 is SVGIG (reference sequence). As DNA, the CDR3 is TGTGCCTGGAGCGACGGACAGGGGGATAATTCACCCCTCCACTTT. This encodes CAWSDGQGDNSPLHF.

The gene calls are TRBV7-8 and TRBJ2-7, with 7 bases matching TRBD1. Germline CDR1 is SGHVS and CDR2 is FQNEAQ. The length of the CDR3 is 15 residues. The ends lost 3 bases at V and 1 base at J; junction bases unmatched: 6. This CDR3 reads CASSFRQGPSYEQYF. The CDR3 DNA reads as TGTGCCAGCAGCTTTCGACAGGGACCGTCCTACGAGCAGTACTTC.

The chain uses TRBV11-2 and TRBJ1-3; weak D call: TRBD1 (6 bases). Germline CDR1 SGHAT, CDR2 FQNNGV. CDR3 length: 15 amino acids. V was pared by 6 bases and J by 0 bases, with 12 bases between. The CDR3 DNA sequence: TGTGCCAGCAGTCTCGGACAGACCTCTGGAAACACCATATATTTT. Translated, it gives CASSLGQTSGNTIYF.

J is TRBJ2-1 and V is TRBV7-9, with TRBD2 matching 9 bases. CDR3 length: 16 residues. V was pared by 2 bases and J by 3 bases, with 5 bases of the junction left unmatched. The germline CDR1 and CDR2 sequences are SEHNR and FQNEAQ (reference sequence). CDR3 in DNA: TGTGCCAGCAGCTTACCAGCGGGGGGCATCTACAATGAGCAGTTCTTC. It specifies CASSLPAGGIYNEQFF.